This T cell receptor (beta chain) was identified in a study of blood T cell repertoires in COVID-19. Source study methods: Amplification with reference gene primers provided the estimates of nucleated cell counts. Clones were read by immunoSEQ multiplex PCR, and TCRdb kept only the in-frame ones, dropping some. For V, J and clone size, that table is used; D and trimming come from the DNA. The sample includes some 180,000 clones, around nine tenths seen only once; the top ten take 15% to 20%. One Seattle source followed patients from active infection through their disease course. This clone was counted a single time. The sample holds other DNA sequences that translate to the same CDR3. V was clipped by 4 bases and J by 1 base, with 7 bases between them. Germline-derived CDR1 and CDR2 are LNHDA and SQIVND (reference sequence). The CDR3 has 13 amino acids.

This TCR was recovered from a man aged 50-60 years with COVID-19, enrolled during active disease. V and J are TRBV19 and TRBJ2-5; tentatively, D is TRBD2 (5 bases). Sequences were obtained from peripheral blood. CDR3 nucleotide sequence: TGTGCCAGTAGTACCGGGGTCCAAGAGACCCAGTACTTC. This sequence encodes CASSTGVQETQYF.